The rows below give T cell receptor beta chains drawn from one sample of a study of cytomegalovirus exposure and HLA in healthy donors. Clones were sequenced by immunoSEQ multiplex PCR, and TCRdb holds only the in-frame ones, with some missing. Among fewer than 200,000 clones listed, around 67% were seen once. The sequenced material came from PBMCs. The receptors shown here come from a woman aged 18 to 35 in good health and CMV-seropositive. CDR3s include the opening cysteine and the closing phenylalanine or tryptophan. A D gene is named only where the DNA matches it firmly. The size field is filled for only some rows; it gives once, few, many or a size class.

d_call,clone_size,j_call,v_call,cdr3_nt,cdr3_aa
-,-,TRBJ2-7,TRBV27,TGTGCCAGCAGTCAAAGGGAGGAATCCTACGAGCAGTACTTC,CASSQREESYEQYF
TRBD2,-,TRBJ2-1,TRBV15,TGTGCCACCAGCGGAACTAGCGGGTTCTCCGATGAGCAGTTCTTC,CATSGTSGFSDEQFF
-,few,TRBJ1-5,TRBV6-6,TGTGCCAGCAGTTACTGGGGGCAGGAAGGTCAGCCCCAGCATTTT,CASSYWGQEGQPQHF
-,-,TRBJ2-7,TRBV4-1,TGCGCCAGCAGCCAAAGCCCCCTCTCGACAGACCTCTCCTACGAGCAGTACTTC,CASSQSPLSTDLSYEQYF
TRBD2,-,TRBJ2-5,TRBV6-6,TGTGCCGGCCGGGGGGGCCCCCAAGAGACCCAGTACTTC,CAGRGGPQETQYF
TRBD1,-,TRBJ1-2,TRBV5-1,TGCGCCAGCAGTTCGGGACAGAACTATGGCTACACCTTC,CASSSGQNYGYTF
TRBD1,-,TRBJ1-2,TRBV10-3,TGTGCCATCCCGCGGGGGACAGGGGGGGATAACTATGGCTACACCTTC,CAIPRGTGGDNYGYTF
-,few,TRBJ2-1,TRBV28,TGTGCCAGCAGTTCCCAGTGGAATGAGCAGTTCTTC,CASSSQWNEQFF
-,once,TRBJ1-2,TRBV5-4,TGTGCCAGCAGCCGACTTTTTCTCGATGGCTACACCTTC,CASSRLFLDGYTF
TRBD1,-,TRBJ1-1,TRBV2,TGTGCCAGTACCCGGGACAGGGAGGGCACTGAAGCTTTCTTT,CASTRDREGTEAFF
TRBD1,-,TRBJ1-4,TRBV23-1,TGCGCCAGCAGTACAGGGGTTATTAGTGAAAAACTGTTTTTT,CASSTGVISEKLFF
-,-,TRBJ2-7,TRBV4-3,TGCGCCAGCAGCCTAATTAACAGGGTCCCGTACGAGCAGTACTTC,CASSLINRVPYEQYF
-,-,TRBJ2-6,TRBV4-1,TGCGCCAGCAGCCAAGATCGGAGGGTCTATGGGGCCAACGTCCTGACTTTC,CASSQDRRVYGANVLTF
TRBD1,-,TRBJ1-2,TRBV5-5,TGTGCCAGCAGCTCTACAGGGGTAGGCTACACCTTC,CASSSTGVGYTF
-,-,TRBJ1-6,TRBV19,TGTGCCAGTAGAGCCCGCCGGGGAGATAATTCACCCCTCCACTTT,CASRARRGDNSPLHF
-,-,TRBJ1-1,TRBV7-9,TGTGCCAGCAGTTCGACAGGGAACACTGAAGCTTTCTTT,CASSSTGNTEAFF
-,-,TRBJ2-7,TRBV18,TGTGCCAGCTCACCACTAGATCAGGGCTACGAGCAGTACTTC,CASSPLDQGYEQYF
-,-,TRBJ1-1,TRBV2,TGTGCCAGCAGTGGGGACACCTCCGATGCTTTCTTT,CASSGDTSDAFF
-,-,TRBJ2-2,TRBV6-1,TGTGCCAGCAGGGTACAGGGGAACACCGGGGAGCTGTTTTTT,CASRVQGNTGELFF
-,-,TRBJ1-1,TRBV10-3,TGTGCCATCAGTGAGGGGCACGACAGCCGTGAGGCTTTCTTT,CAISEGHDSREAFF
-,-,TRBJ1-1,TRBV30,TGTGCCTGGAGTACAGATTTGTTGCTGACGACTGAAGCTTTCTTT,CAWSTDLLLTTEAFF
-,few,TRBJ1-3,TRBV14,TGTGCCAGCAGCCAAACGGGGAGAGATGGAAACACCATATATTTT,CASSQTGRDGNTIYF
TRBD2,-,TRBJ2-7,TRBV5-4,TGTGCCAGCAGCTTGACGGCGGGGGGCTGGTACGAGCAGTACTTC,CASSLTAGGWYEQYF
-,-,TRBJ1-6,TRBV6-6,TGTGCCAGCAGCCTCCGGGGGGCGCGCTTTAATTCACCCCTCCACTTT,CASSLRGARFNSPLHF
-,-,TRBJ1-4,TRBV7-9,TGTGCCAGCAGCGTCCAGGGTGCAACTAATGAAAAACTGTTTTTT,CASSVQGATNEKLFF
-,-,TRBJ2-1,TRBV7-9,TGTGCCAGCAGGAGGTATTTTGAGCGGAGTAGCTCCTACAATGAGCAGTTCTTC,CASRRYFERSSSYNEQFF
-,-,TRBJ2-7,TRBV18,TGTGCCAGCTCACCCGTCTCAGGTCCCTACGAGCAGTACTTC,CASSPVSGPYEQYF
-,-,TRBJ1-5,TRBV19,TGTGCCAGTAGTTCCGGGACTCGCAATCAGCCCCAGCATTTT,CASSSGTRNQPQHF
-,-,TRBJ2-6,TRBV28,TGTGCCAGCAGTTTTCGTGGCTCCGGGGCCAACGTCCTGACTTTC,CASSFRGSGANVLTF
-,-,TRBJ1-5,TRBV6-1,TGTGCCAGCAGTGTCTTGGCAGATAATCAGCCCCAGCATTTT,CASSVLADNQPQHF
-,-,TRBJ1-2,TRBV27,TGTGCCAGCAGTCCGATGCGGGGCGGAAATGGCTACACCTTC,CASSPMRGGNGYTF
TRBD2,-,TRBJ2-7,TRBV10-3,TGTGCCATCAGTGAGTTAGCGGGAGACGAGCAGTACTTC,CAISELAGDEQYF
-,few,TRBJ1-2,TRBV28,TGTGCCAGCGGAGAGGTAGTGGCCACCTATGGCTACACCTTC,CASGEVVATYGYTF
-,-,TRBJ1-2,TRBV19,TGTGCCAGTACTCCGACCCAGGTTTCGAACTATGGCTACACCTTC,CASTPTQVSNYGYTF
-,-,TRBJ1-4,TRBV2,TGTGCCAGCAGTGAACCCCGGGGCGAGGGGGGGGATGAAAAACTGTTTTTT,CASSEPRGEGGDEKLFF
-,-,TRBJ2-7,TRBV5-4,TGTGCCAGCAGCTTGGGCCAGGGATCGGACGAGCAGTACTTC,CASSLGQGSDEQYF
TRBD2,few,TRBJ2-7,TRBV27,TGTGCCAGCAGTCTAGCGGGAGATACATACGAGCAGTACTTC,CASSLAGDTYEQYF
-,-,TRBJ1-5,TRBV9,TGTGCCAGCAGCCCAACAGGGATTTATCAGCCCCAGCATTTT,CASSPTGIYQPQHF
-,once,TRBJ2-5,TRBV5-4,TGTGCCAGCAGCTGGAGGGGCGGAGAAGAGACCCAGTACTTC,CASSWRGGEETQYF
-,-,TRBJ1-3,TRBV28,TGTGCCACTACCAGTCTCGATGACTCCACCATATATTTT,CATTSLDDSTIYF
TRBD1,-,TRBJ2-7,TRBV7-2,TGTGCCAGCAGCTCGAACAGGGGCTACGAGCAGTACTTC,CASSSNRGYEQYF
TRBD1,few,TRBJ1-1,TRBV18,TGTGCCAGCTCACCCCTACAGGGGACTGAAGCTTTCTTT,CASSPLQGTEAFF
-,few,TRBJ1-2,TRBV6-5,TGTGCCAGCAGGGGCGCTGATACAGGGTCTGGTGGCTACACCTTC,CASRGADTGSGGYTF
TRBD2,few,TRBJ2-7,TRBV7-2,TGTGCCAGCAGCGCCTCTACGGGGGGGTTGGACGAGCAGTACTTC,CASSASTGGLDEQYF
-,once,TRBJ1-2,TRBV7-2,TGTGCCAGCAGCAGCACAGGGAGGGACTATGGCTACACCTTC,CASSSTGRDYGYTF
-,-,TRBJ1-2,TRBV7-6,TGTGCCAGCAGCTTAAGTGAGGATATTAACTATGGCTACACCTTC,CASSLSEDINYGYTF
TRBD1,-,TRBJ1-1,TRBV7-9,TGTTCCAGCTACAGGGGGGATGAAGCTTTCTTT,CSSYRGDEAFF
TRBD1,few,TRBJ2-6,TRBV27,TGTGCCAGCAGAAAGACAGGGGGGGTTGCTGGGGCCAACGTCCTGACTTTC,CASRKTGGVAGANVLTF
-,-,TRBJ2-4,TRBV7-9,TGTGCCAGCAGTTCTGACGGGGGACTAGCCAAAAACATTCAGTACTTC,CASSSDGGLAKNIQYF
-,-,TRBJ2-7,TRBV6-5,TGTGCCAGCTCCGGCCTCACTGGGGCACCCTACGAGCAGTACTTC,CASSGLTGAPYEQYF
-,-,TRBJ1-5,TRBV7-8,TGTGCCAGCAGTATCGGAGCTCATCAGCCCCAGCATTTT,CASSIGAHQPQHF
TRBD1,-,TRBJ1-1,TRBV7-9,TGTGCCAGCAGCCTTTTAGGACAGGGATCCATGAACACTGAAGCTTTCTTT,CASSLLGQGSMNTEAFF
-,-,TRBJ2-1,TRBV18,TGTGCCAGCTCACCCCAGGGTGGGGATAGCAATGAGCAGTTCTTC,CASSPQGGDSNEQFF
-,-,TRBJ1-1,TRBV5-1,TGCGCCAGCAGCGTCGTGGGGCTGAACACTGAAGCTTTCTTT,CASSVVGLNTEAFF
-,-,TRBJ2-6,TRBV9,TGTGCCAGCAGCGTAGTGGCTTCTGGGGCCAACGTCCTGACTTTC,CASSVVASGANVLTF
-,few,TRBJ2-3,TRBV5-1,TGCGCCAGCAGTCAGGACACAGATACGCAGTATTTT,CASSQDTDTQYF
-,-,TRBJ1-5,TRBV30,TGTGCCTGGACAGCGTCTTGGGGGCTCGGGCAGCCCCAGCATTTT,CAWTASWGLGQPQHF
TRBD2,once,TRBJ2-3,TRBV5-1,TGCGCCAGCAGCTTCAGCGGGGGCACGGATACGCAGTATTTT,CASSFSGGTDTQYF
TRBD1,-,TRBJ2-1,TRBV7-6,TGTGCCAGCAGCCATCTATCGGGACAGGAGTACAATGAGCAGTTCTTC,CASSHLSGQEYNEQFF
TRBD1,few,TRBJ1-3,TRBV7-9,TGTGCCAGCAGCTTGCCGGGACAGGTCTCTGGAAACACCATATATTTT,CASSLPGQVSGNTIYF